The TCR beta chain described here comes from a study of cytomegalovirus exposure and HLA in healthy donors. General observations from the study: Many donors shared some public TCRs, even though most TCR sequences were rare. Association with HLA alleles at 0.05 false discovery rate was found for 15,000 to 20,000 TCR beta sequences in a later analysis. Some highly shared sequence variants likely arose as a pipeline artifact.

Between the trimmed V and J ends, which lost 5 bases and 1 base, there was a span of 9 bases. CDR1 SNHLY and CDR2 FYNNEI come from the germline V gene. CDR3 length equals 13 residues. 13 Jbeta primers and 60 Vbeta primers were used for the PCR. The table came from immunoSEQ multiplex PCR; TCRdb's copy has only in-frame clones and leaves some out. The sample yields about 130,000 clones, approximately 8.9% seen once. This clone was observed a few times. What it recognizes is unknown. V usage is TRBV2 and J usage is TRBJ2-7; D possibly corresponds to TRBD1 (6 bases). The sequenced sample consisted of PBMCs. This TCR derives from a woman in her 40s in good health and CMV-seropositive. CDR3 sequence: CASSRTASYEQYF. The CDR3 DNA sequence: TGTGCCAGCAGTAGGACAGCTTCCTACGAGCAGTACTTC.